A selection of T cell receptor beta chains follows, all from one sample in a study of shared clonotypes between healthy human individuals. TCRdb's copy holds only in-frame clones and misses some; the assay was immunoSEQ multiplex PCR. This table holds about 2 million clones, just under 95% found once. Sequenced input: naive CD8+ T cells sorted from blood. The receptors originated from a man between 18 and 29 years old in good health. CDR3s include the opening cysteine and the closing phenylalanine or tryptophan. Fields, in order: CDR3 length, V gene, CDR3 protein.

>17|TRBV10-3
CAISERGGGSYNSPLHF
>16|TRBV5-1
CASSLSGGIANEKLFF
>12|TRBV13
CASRVGSTEAFF
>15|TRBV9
CASSDRDRVFDGYTF
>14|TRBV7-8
CASSLGQGYYEQYF
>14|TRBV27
CASSLNPGYYGYTF
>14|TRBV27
CASSPGRSQETQYF
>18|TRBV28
CASSPRQGAGSYNSPLHF
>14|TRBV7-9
CASSPTGGEDTQYF
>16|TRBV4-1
CASSQEKSAVSYEQYF
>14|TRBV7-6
CASSSPGTEIDQYF
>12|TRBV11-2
CASSLGRTEAFF
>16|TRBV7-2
CASNLFRDGKNTEALF
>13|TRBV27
CASSLGGSYEQYF
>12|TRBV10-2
CASSQGSEGYTF
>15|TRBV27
CASSLSIEGSYEQYF
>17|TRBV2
CASSEGLGGASTDTQYF
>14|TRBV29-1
CSVDHPQGRETQYF
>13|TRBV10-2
CASSVAGDNEQFF